This T cell receptor (beta chain) derives from a study of blood T cell repertoires in COVID-19. As for the study in general: Spain, Italy and the United States supplied samples that represented acute and convalescent COVID-19.

Sequencing used immunoSEQ multiplex PCR; TCRdb keeps in-frame clones, though not all of them. Of about 50,000 clones in the sample, 85% to 90% were seen once. CDR1 and CDR2 (germline): SGHAT, FQNNGV. The CDR3 length is 16 residues. V gave up 1 base and J gave up 7 bases, with 17 bases separating them. This chain links TRBV11-2 with TRBJ2-4; D unresolved. What was sequenced was peripheral blood. The source of this sequence is a woman aged 60-75 years with acute or convalescent COVID-19. CDR3 sequence: CASSLVPYGEANIQYF. The CDR3 region has the DNA TGTGCCAGCAGCTTAGTACCTTATGGTGAGGCGAACATTCAGTACTTC. Together with reference TRBV11-2 and TRBJ2-4, the CDR3 gives the full variable domain: EAGVAQSPRYKIIEKRQSVAFWCNPISGHATLYWYQQILGQGPKLLIQFQNNGVVDDSQLPKDRFSAERLKGVDSTLKIQPAKLEDSAVYLCASSLVPYGEANIQYFGAGTRLSVL.